This T cell receptor (beta chain) was identified in a study of shared clonotypes between healthy human individuals. Clones were sequenced by immunoSEQ multiplex PCR, and TCRdb holds only the in-frame ones, with some missing. The sample yields 850,000 to 1,200,000 clones, around four fifths seen once. V dropped 6 bases and J dropped 4; count of bases not matched to a gene: 27. This CDR3 has 20 amino acids. Germline assignment: CDR1 SGHVS and CDR2 FQNEAQ. The sequence came from a man aged 18 to 29 in good health. Sequencing was done on a sample of memory CD4+ T cells sorted from blood. Noted subset: CD45RA-negative fraction. V gene TRBV7-8 combines with J gene TRBJ2-7; TRBD2 matches at 7 bases. The CDR3 spells CASSLTSGRRPSGRAYEQYF. The CDR3 coding sequence is TGTGCCAGCAGTTTGACCTCTGGACGACGTCCGTCGGGGAGGGCTTACGAGCAGTACTTC.